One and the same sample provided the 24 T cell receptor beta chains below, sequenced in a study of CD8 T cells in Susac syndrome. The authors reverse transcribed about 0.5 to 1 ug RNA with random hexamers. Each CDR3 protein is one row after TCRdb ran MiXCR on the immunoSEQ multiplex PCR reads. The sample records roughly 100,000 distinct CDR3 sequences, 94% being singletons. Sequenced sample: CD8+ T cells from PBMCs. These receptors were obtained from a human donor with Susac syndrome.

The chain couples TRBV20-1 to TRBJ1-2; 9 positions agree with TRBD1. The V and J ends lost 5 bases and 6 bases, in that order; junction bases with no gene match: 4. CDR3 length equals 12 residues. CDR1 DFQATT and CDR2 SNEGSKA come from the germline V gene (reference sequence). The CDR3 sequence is CSAGGTGNGYTF. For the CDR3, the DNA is TGCAGTGCTGGCGGGACAGGGAATGGCTACACCTTC.

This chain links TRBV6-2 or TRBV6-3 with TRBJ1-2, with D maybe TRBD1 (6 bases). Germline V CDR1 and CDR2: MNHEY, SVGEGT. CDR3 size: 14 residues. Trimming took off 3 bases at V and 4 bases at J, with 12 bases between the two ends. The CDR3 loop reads CASSYSGGGYGYTF. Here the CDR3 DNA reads TGTGCCAGCAGTTATTCGGGAGGGGGCTATGGCTACACCTTC.

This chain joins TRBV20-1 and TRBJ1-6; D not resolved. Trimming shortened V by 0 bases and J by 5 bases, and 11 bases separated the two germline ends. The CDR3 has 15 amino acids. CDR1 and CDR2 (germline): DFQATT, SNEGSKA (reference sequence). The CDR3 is CSARDLNPDNSPLHF. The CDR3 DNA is TGCAGTGCTAGAGATCTTAACCCGGATAATTCACCCCTCCACTTT.

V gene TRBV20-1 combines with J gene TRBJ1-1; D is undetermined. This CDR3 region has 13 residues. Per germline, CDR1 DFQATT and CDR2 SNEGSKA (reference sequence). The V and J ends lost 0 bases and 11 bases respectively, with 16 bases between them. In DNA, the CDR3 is TGCAGTGCTAGAGATAGTGGTCCCTCTGCGGCTTTCTTT. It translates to CSARDSGPSAAFF.

The DNA of the CDR3 is TGTGCCAGCACCACGGGGGGGCGCTCCTACGAGCAGTACTTC. Translating gives CASTTGGRSYEQYF. The V and J genes are TRBV13 and TRBJ2-7, with 8 bases lining up with TRBD2. The CDR3 consists of 14 residues. Germline assignment: CDR1 PRHDT and CDR2 FYEKMQ (reference sequence). V shed 7 bases and J 0 bases; nucleotides not matched to a gene: 5.

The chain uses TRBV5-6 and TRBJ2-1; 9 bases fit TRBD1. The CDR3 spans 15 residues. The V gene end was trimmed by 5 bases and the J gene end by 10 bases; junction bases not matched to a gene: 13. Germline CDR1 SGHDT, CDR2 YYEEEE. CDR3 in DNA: TGTGCCAGCAGATCGGGACAGGGAGGGTACAGGGAGCAGTTCTTC. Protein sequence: CASRSGQGGYREQFF.

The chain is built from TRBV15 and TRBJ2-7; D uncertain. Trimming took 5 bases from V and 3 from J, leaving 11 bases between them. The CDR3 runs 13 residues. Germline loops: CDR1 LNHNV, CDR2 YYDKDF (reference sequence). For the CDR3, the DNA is TGTGCCACCAGCGAGACCGGACGCTACGAGCAGTACTTC. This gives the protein CATSETGRYEQYF.

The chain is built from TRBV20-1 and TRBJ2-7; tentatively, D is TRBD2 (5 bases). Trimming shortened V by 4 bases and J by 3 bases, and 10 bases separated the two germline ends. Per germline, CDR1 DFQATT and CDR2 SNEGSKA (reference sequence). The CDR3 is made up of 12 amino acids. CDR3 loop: CSANGVNYEQYF. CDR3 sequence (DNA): TGCAGTGCTAACGGGGTCAACTACGAGCAGTACTTC.

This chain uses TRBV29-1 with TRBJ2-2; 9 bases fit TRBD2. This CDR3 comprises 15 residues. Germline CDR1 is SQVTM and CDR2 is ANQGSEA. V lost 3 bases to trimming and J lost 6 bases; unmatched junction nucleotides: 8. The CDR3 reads CSVDLGTSTAGELFF. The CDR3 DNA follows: TGCAGCGTTGACTTGGGGACTAGCACGGCCGGGGAGCTGTTTTTT.

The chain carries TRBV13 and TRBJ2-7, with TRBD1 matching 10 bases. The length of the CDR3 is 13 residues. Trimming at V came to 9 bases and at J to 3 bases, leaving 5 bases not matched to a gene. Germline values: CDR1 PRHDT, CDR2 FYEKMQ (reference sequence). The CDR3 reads CASTGQGNYEQYF. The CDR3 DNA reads TGTGCCAGTACGGGACAGGGGAACTACGAGCAGTACTTC.

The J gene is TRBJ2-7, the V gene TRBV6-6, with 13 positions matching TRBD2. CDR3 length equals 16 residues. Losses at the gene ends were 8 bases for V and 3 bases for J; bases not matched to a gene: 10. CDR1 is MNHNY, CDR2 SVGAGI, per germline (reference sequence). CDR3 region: CASSNAGTSGVYEQYF. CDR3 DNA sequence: TGTGCCAGCTCGAACGCCGGGACTAGCGGGGTCTACGAGCAGTACTTC.

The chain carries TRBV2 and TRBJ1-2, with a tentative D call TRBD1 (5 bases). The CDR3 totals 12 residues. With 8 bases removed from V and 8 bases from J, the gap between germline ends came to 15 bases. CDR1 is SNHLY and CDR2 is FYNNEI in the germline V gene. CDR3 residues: CASLGTSGGYTF. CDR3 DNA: TGTGCCAGCCTCGGGACGAGCGGAGGCTACACCTTC.

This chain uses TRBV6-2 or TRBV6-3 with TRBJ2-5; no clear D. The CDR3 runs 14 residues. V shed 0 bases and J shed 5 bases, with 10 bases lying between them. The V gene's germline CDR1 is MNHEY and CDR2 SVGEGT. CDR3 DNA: TGTGCCAGCAGTTACTCTCAGTATGGGGAGACCCAGTACTTC. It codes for CASSYSQYGETQYF.

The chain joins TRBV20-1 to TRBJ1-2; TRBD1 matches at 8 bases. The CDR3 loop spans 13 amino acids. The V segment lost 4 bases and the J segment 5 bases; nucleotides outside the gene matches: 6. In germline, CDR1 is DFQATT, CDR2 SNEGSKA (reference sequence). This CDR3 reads CSATDREGYGYTF. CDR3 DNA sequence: TGCAGTGCTACGGACAGGGAGGGTTATGGCTACACCTTC.

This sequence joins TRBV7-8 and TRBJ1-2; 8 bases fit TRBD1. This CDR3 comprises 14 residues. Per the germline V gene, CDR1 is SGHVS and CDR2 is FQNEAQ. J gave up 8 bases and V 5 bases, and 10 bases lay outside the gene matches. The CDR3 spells CASSPSGQALGYTF. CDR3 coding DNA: TGTGCCAGCAGCCCCTCGGGACAGGCTTTAGGCTACACCTTC.

The CDR3 DNA follows: TGTGCCAGCAGTTTCGGAGGCCGTGGGCAAGAGACCCAGTACTTC. It encodes CASSFGGRGQETQYF. V is TRBV12-3 or TRBV12-4 and J is TRBJ2-5, with a weak D call TRBD2 (5 bases). Trimming removed 3 bases from V and 2 bases from J, with 13 bases in between. The CDR3 is 15 residues long.

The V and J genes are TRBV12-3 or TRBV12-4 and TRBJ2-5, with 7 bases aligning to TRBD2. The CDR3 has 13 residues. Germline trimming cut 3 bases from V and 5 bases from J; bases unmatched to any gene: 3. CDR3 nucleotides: TGTGCCAGCAGTTTCTGGGGAGGGGAGACCCAGTACTTC. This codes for CASSFWGGETQYF.

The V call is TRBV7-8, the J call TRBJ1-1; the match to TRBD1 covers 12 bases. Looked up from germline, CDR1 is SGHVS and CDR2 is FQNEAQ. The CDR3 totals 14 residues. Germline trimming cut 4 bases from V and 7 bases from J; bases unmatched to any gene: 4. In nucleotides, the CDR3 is TGTGCCAGCAGCTCAGGGACAGGGGGCGTTGAAGCTTTCTTT. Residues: CASSSGTGGVEAFF.

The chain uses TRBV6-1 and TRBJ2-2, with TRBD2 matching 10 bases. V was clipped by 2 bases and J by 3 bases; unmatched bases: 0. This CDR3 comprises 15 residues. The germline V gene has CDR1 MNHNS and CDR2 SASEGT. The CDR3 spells CASSETSGDTGELFF. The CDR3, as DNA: TGTGCCAGCAGTGAAACTAGCGGGGACACCGGGGAGCTGTTTTTT.

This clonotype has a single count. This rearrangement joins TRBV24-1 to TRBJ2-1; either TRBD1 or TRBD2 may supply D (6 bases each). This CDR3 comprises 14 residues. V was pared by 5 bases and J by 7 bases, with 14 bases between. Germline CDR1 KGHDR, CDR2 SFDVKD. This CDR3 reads CATSGGAGPNEQFF. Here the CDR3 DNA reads TGTGCCACCAGTGGGGGGGCAGGCCCGAATGAGCAGTTCTTC.

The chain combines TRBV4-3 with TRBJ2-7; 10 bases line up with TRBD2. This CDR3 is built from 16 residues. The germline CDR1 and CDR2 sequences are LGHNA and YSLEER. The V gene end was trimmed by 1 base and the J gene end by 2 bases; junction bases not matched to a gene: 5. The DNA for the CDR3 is TGCGCCAGCAGCCAAGGGACTAGCGGAAATGCCTACGAGCAGTACTTC. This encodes CASSQGTSGNAYEQYF.

CDR3 bases: TGTGCCAGCAGCTCCGGGACAGTCACAGATACGCAGTATTTT. This codes for CASSSGTVTDTQYF. The rearrangement uses TRBV7-6 and TRBJ2-3; 7 nucleotides match TRBD1. Germline CDR1 and CDR2: SGHVS and FNYEAQ. Germline trimming cut 4 bases from V and 2 bases from J; bases unmatched to any gene: 3. This CDR3 is 14 amino acids long.

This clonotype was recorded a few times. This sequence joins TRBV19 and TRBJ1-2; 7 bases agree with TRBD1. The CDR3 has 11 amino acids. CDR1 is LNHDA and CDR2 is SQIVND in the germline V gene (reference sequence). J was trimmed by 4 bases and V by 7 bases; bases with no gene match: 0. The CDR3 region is CASTGGYGYTF. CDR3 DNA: TGTGCCAGTACAGGGGGCTATGGCTACACCTTC.

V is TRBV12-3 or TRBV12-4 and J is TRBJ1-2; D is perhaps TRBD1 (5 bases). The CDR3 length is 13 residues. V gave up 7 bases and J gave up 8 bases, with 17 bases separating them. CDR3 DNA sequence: TGTGCCAGCACCGACAGTCACCCGAGCGGCTACACCTTC. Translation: CASTDSHPSGYTF.